The T cell receptor beta chain under discussion was sequenced for a study of blood T cells in healthy people across ages. Whole-study findings and limits: Per million T cells, TCR beta diversity dropped about linearly as age rose.

Note on this clonotype: The antigen remains unidentified.

Researchers isolated at least 6 million PBMCs per sample. Sample-barcoded 5' priming and a J-beta primer mix drove a second PCR of roughly 6 to 12 cycles. TCRdb redid the calling of the 5' RACE reads with MiXCR, one entry per CDR3 protein. The data contain more than 600,000 distinct CDR3 sequences, around a quarter of them singletons. These data also featured in a second study, about T cells of mothers and their children.

The sample taken for sequencing was blood. The receptor was isolated from a boy aged 5 to 17 in good health.

The CDR3: CASSLGKVTEAFF. In nucleotides, the CDR3 is TGTGCCAGCAGTTTAGGAAAGGTCACTGAAGCTTTCTTT. This sequence joins TRBV28 and TRBJ1-1; unclear D gene. Germline CDR1 reads MDHEN; CDR2 reads SYDVKM. The CDR3 is 13 amino acids. The ends were cut back, 2 bases at V and 4 bases at J, with 8 bases in the middle. Full variable domain (outside the CDR3, taken from reference TRBV28 and TRBJ1-1): DVKVTQSSRYLVKRTGEKVFLECVQDMDHENMFWYRQDPGLGLRLIYFSYDVKMKEKGDIPEGYSVSREKKERFSLILESASTNQTSMYLCASSLGKVTEAFFGQGTRLTVV.